These 26 T cell receptor beta chains originate from one sample sequenced in a study of blood T cell repertoires in COVID-19. Measured with immunoSEQ multiplex PCR; TCRdb has only the in-frame clones, and not every one. Here the sample spans 150,000 to 200,000 clones, approximately 85% being singletons. Sequencing used peripheral blood. The receptors stem from an elderly man with COVID-19, enrolled during active disease.

V gene TRBV11-1 combines with J gene TRBJ2-5; 7 bases fit TRBD1. The CDR3 has 13 amino acids. V shed 4 bases and J 4 bases; nucleotides not matched to a gene: 3. CDR1 SGHAT and CDR2 FQDESV come from the germline V gene (reference sequence). The CDR3, as DNA: TGTGCCAGCAGCTCGGACAGGAGAGAGACCCAGTACTTC. Translated, it gives CASSSDRRETQYF.

The chain has TRBV6-4 and TRBJ1-6, with a weak D call TRBD1 (6 bases). This CDR3 is 14 amino acids long. Trimming shortened V by 3 bases and J by 5 bases, and 8 bases separated the two germline ends. Germline V gene lookup returns CDR1 MRHNA and CDR2 SNTAGT. The CDR3 DNA is TGTGCCAGCAGTGAGAGGACAGATAATTCACCCCTCCACTTT. Translation: CASSERTDNSPLHF.

This rearrangement joins TRBV7-3 to TRBJ1-2, with 7 bases aligning to TRBD1. CDR1 and CDR2 from the germline V gene are SGHTA and FQGTGA. V trimming: 5 bases; J trimming: 4 bases; junction bases outside the gene matches: 10. The CDR3 sequence is 15 residues long. This CDR3 is CASSEDRVYGYGYTF. CDR3 DNA sequence: TGTGCCAGCAGCGAAGACAGGGTGTATGGCTATGGCTACACCTTC.

This clone was observed a single time. V usage is TRBV4-2 and J usage is TRBJ1-2; a possible D gene is TRBD1 (6 bases). Trimming removed 0 bases from V and 7 bases from J, with 15 bases in between. Germline-derived CDR1 and CDR2 are LGHNA and YNFKEQ. The CDR3 covers 15 residues. CDR3 sequence: CASSQEAGVPSGYTF. The DNA for the CDR3 is TGTGCCAGCAGCCAAGAGGCAGGGGTTCCCTCTGGCTACACCTTC.

The chain combines TRBV19 with TRBJ1-1; 7 positions agree with TRBD1. The CDR3 length is 14 residues. Germline V gene data show CDR1 as LNHDA and CDR2 as SQIVND (reference sequence). The junction had 4 bases not matched to a gene; V was cut back by 6 bases and J by 0 bases. The CDR3 DNA sequence: TGTGCCAGTAGCCAGGGACAGATGAACACTGAAGCTTTCTTT. Encoded protein: CASSQGQMNTEAFF.

The V and J genes are TRBV10-2 and TRBJ1-5; no clear D gene. The CDR3 extends over 15 amino acids. V was cut by 1 base and J by 5 bases, with 12 bases left in between. In germline, CDR1 is WSHSY, CDR2 SAAADI. The CDR3 nucleotides are TGCGCCAGCAGTGAGTTGCGGGTAGTGGATCAGCCCCAGCATTTT. Amino acid sequence: CASSELRVVDQPQHF.

V usage is TRBV6-4 and J usage is TRBJ1-1; D is unresolved. CDR1 is MRHNA and CDR2 is SNTAGT in the germline V gene. V shed 5 bases and J shed 1 base, with 8 bases lying between them. The CDR3 sequence is 13 residues long. The CDR3 loop is CASSPTANTEAFF. CDR3 sequence (DNA): TGTGCCAGCAGTCCCACAGCGAACACTGAAGCTTTCTTT.

The V call is TRBV3-1 (or the pseudogene TRBV3-2), the J call TRBJ2-7, with 7 bases that match TRBD1. This CDR3 spans 15 amino acids. CDR1 LGHDT and CDR2 YNNKEL come from the germline V gene (reference sequence). Trimming at V came to 4 bases and at J to 3 bases, leaving 9 bases not matched to a gene. Here the CDR3 reads CASSRPGQSGYEQYF. CDR3 in DNA: TGTGCCAGCAGCCGGCCGGGACAGAGCGGCTACGAGCAGTACTTC.

The rearrangement uses TRBV15 and TRBJ1-2; D is perhaps TRBD1 (6 bases). The CDR3 is made up of 14 amino acids. V lost 0 bases and J lost 7, with 12 bases in between. Germline CDR1 reads LNHNV; CDR2 reads YYDKDF (reference sequence). The CDR3 DNA follows: TGTGCCACCAGCAGAGACAGAACCAGGGGTGGCTACACCTTC. Its protein product is CATSRDRTRGGYTF.

The genes are TRBV11-2 and TRBJ1-2; D unresolved. The CDR3 is made up of 14 amino acids. V was clipped by 1 base and J by 0 bases, with 6 bases between them. From germline, CDR1 is SGHAT and CDR2 FQNNGV. CDR3 amino acids: CASSLGTANYGYTF. The CDR3 nucleotides are TGTGCCAGCAGCTTAGGTACAGCTAACTATGGCTACACCTTC.

The chain joins TRBV10-3 to TRBJ2-3, with 9 bases lining up with TRBD1. The CDR3 consists of 15 residues. V lost 6 bases and J lost 4; bases outside the gene matches: 8. Per the germline V gene, CDR1 is ENHRY and CDR2 is SYGVKD. The CDR3 loop is CAIRSDRGLADTQYF. The CDR3 nucleotides are TGTGCCATCAGATCGGACAGGGGATTGGCAGATACGCAGTATTTT.

V is TRBV10-3 and J is TRBJ1-4, with 7 bases that match TRBD1. Germline assignment: CDR1 ENHRY and CDR2 SYGVKD. V lost 8 bases and J lost 1; bases outside the gene matches: 4. This CDR3 is built from 14 residues. CDR3 sequence reads: CAIGRTGTNEKLFF. In DNA, the CDR3 is TGTGCCATCGGACGGACAGGAACTAATGAAAAACTGTTTTTT.

This chain uses TRBV11-3 with TRBJ1-2; 8 positions agree with TRBD1. The CDR3 extends over 15 amino acids. Germline lookup yields CDR1 SGHNT and CDR2 YENEEA. Trimming removed 2 bases from V and 3 bases from J; junction bases left unmatched: 5. The CDR3 loop reads CASSLKPGGYYGYTF. The CDR3 bases are TGTGCCAGCAGCTTAAAGCCAGGGGGCTACTATGGCTACACCTTC.

This clone was seen once. The chain employs TRBV6-2 or TRBV6-3 and TRBJ2-4, with D uncertain. With 5 bases removed from V and 4 bases from J, the gap between germline ends came to 15 bases. Germline-derived CDR1 and CDR2 are MNHEY and SVGEGT. The CDR3 sequence is 15 residues long. The CDR3 sequence: CASSNMAEWKNIQYF. In DNA form, the CDR3 reads TGTGCCAGCAGTAACATGGCGGAATGGAAAAACATTCAGTACTTC.

This chain connects TRBV11-2 to TRBJ1-1; D not certain. Trimming shortened V by 1 base and J by 6 bases, and 9 bases separated the two germline ends. The CDR3 has 13 residues. The V gene's germline CDR1 is SGHAT and CDR2 FQNNGV. This chain's CDR3 is CASSLAGSAEAFF. CDR3 nucleotide sequence: TGTGCCAGCAGCTTAGCGGGATCGGCTGAAGCTTTCTTT.

The chain uses TRBV29-1 and TRBJ1-2, with TRBD1 as a possible D gene (5 bases). The length of the CDR3 is 13 residues. V gave up 6 bases and J gave up 1 base, with 12 bases separating them. Per the germline V gene, CDR1 is SQVTM and CDR2 is ANQGSEA. CDR3 residues: CSVRGVFNYGYTF. The CDR3 coding sequence is TGCAGCGTCCGGGGGGTTTTTAACTATGGCTACACCTTC.

The rearrangement uses TRBV7-3 and TRBJ2-1, with a weak D call TRBD2 (5 bases). The CDR3 spans 13 residues. From germline, CDR1 is SGHTA and CDR2 FQGTGA. V lost 0 bases, J lost 7 bases, and 7 bases lay in between. CDR3 amino acids: CASSLTTRNEQFF. CDR3 DNA sequence: TGTGCCAGCAGCTTAACCACTAGGAATGAGCAGTTCTTC.

The CDR3 sequence: CASRPRDRESNYGYTF. CDR3 sequence (DNA): TGTGCCAGCAGACCCCGGGACAGGGAATCCAACTATGGCTACACCTTC. The rearrangement uses TRBV27 and TRBJ1-2; 9 bases are shared with TRBD1. V shed 6 bases, J shed 2 bases, and the junction held 10 bases outside the gene matches. Germline CDR1 is MNHEY and CDR2 is SMNVEV (reference sequence). This CDR3 has 16 amino acids.

This clone was observed a few times. The chain recombines TRBV29-1 with TRBJ1-6, with 7 bases fitting TRBD1. Germline V CDR1 and CDR2: SQVTM, ANQGSEA. J was trimmed by 7 bases and V by 7 bases; bases with no gene match: 4. The CDR3 totals 12 residues. CDR3 protein: CSAGTVNSPLHF. CDR3 bases: TGCAGCGCCGGGACAGTGAATTCACCCCTCCACTTT.

The V gene is TRBV27, the J gene TRBJ1-4; D unresolved. Germline V CDR1 and CDR2: MNHEY, SMNVEV (reference sequence). V was pared by 5 bases and J by 1 base, with 8 bases between. The CDR3 contains 14 residues. The CDR3 protein is CASSLGGTNEKLFF. In DNA, the CDR3 is TGTGCCAGCAGTCTCGGAGGAACTAATGAAAAACTGTTTTTT.

This rearrangement joins TRBV9 to TRBJ1-1; no firm D call. The CDR3 loop spans 13 amino acids. Trimming took 3 bases from V and 4 from J, leaving 10 bases between them. In germline, CDR1 is SGDLS, CDR2 YYNGEE. As DNA, the CDR3 is TGTGCCAGCAGCGCGGGAAGCCTCACTGAAGCTTTCTTT. It translates to CASSAGSLTEAFF.

The genes are TRBV28 and TRBJ1-1, with TRBD1 matching over 7 bases. This CDR3 spans 15 amino acids. Germline V lookup: CDR1 MDHEN, CDR2 SYDVKM. Trimming cost V 8 bases and J 4 bases; bases outside gene matches: 13. CDR3 sequence reads: CASFRYDRALTEAFF. The CDR3, as DNA: TGTGCCAGCTTTCGGTATGACAGGGCGCTCACTGAAGCTTTCTTT.

The rearrangement joins TRBV5-5 to TRBJ1-5; weak D call: TRBD1 (5 bases). The V end lost 0 bases, the J end lost 4 bases, and 11 bases lay between the germline ends. In germline, CDR1 is SGHKS, CDR2 YYEKEE (reference sequence). The CDR3 sequence is 15 residues long. The chain's CDR3 is CASSLGTPGNQPQHF. Here the CDR3 DNA reads TGTGCCAGCAGCTTGGGGACCCCAGGGAATCAGCCCCAGCATTTT.

J is TRBJ1-2 and V is TRBV4-1; no definite D call. Germline V gives CDR1 MGHRA, CDR2 YSYEKL. Deletions cut 0 bases from V and 8 bases from J, with 10 bases between. The CDR3 has 13 residues. The CDR3 bases are TGCGCCAGCAGCCAAGAGAGTCGGGGAGGCTACACCTTC. Translating gives CASSQESRGGYTF.

The chain recombines TRBV3-1 (or the pseudogene TRBV3-2) with TRBJ1-2; 8 bases line up with TRBD1. J gave up 2 bases and V 6 bases, and 5 bases lay outside the gene matches. This CDR3 contains 14 residues. Germline values: CDR1 LGHDT, CDR2 YNNKEL (reference sequence). CDR3 amino acids: CASRRTGSNYGYTF. CDR3 nucleotide sequence: TGTGCCAGCAGACGGACAGGGTCAAACTATGGCTACACCTTC.

This clone was counted a few times. The chain recombines TRBV7-9 with TRBJ2-5; no definite D call. Germline V gene sequence: CDR1 SEHNR, CDR2 FQNEAQ (reference sequence). This CDR3 contains 13 residues. The V gene lost 3 bases and the J gene lost 1 base, with 6 bases spanning the gap. The CDR3 DNA is TGTGCCAGCAGCTTCAGTTTCCAAGAGACCCAGTACTTC. It is translated as CASSFSFQETQYF. Combining the CDR3 with reference TRBV7-9 and TRBJ2-5 gives the whole variable domain DTGVSQNPRHKITKRGQNVTFRCDPISEHNRLYWYRQTLGQGPEFLTYFQNEAQLEKSRLLSDRFSAERPKGSFSTLEIQRTEQGDSAMYLCASSFSFQETQYFGPGTRLLVL.